This entry lists 16 T cell receptor beta chains sequenced from one sample in a study of a mutant IDH1 vaccine in newly diagnosed glioma. Libraries were prepared by immunoSEQ multiplex PCR; TCRdb keeps only in-frame clonotypes and omits some of them. Of over 40,000 clones listed, around 78% are singletons. Time point described: week 23, last vaccination. All doses held 300 ug of mutant IDH1 20-mer peptide, with topical imiquimod. These receptors have no identified antigens. The sequenced sample was PBMCs, obtained from a glioma patient whose treatment included an IDH1 peptide vaccine. The source of these receptors is a woman in her thirties or forties with glioma. Some clones in this sample may be carry-over from other donors' samples.

The chain is built from TRBV5-1 and TRBJ1-4; 7 bases agree with TRBD1. CDR3 size: 14 residues. Losses at the gene ends were 4 bases for V and 5 bases for J; bases not matched to a gene: 5. Germline CDR1 SGHRS, CDR2 YFSETQ. The CDR3 loop reads CASSPRGLNEKLFF. The CDR3 DNA reads as TGCGCCAGCAGCCCAAGGGGGCTCAATGAAAAACTGTTTTTT.

The rearrangement uses TRBV9 and TRBJ2-5, with 7 nucleotides matching TRBD2. Trimming cost V 0 bases and J 3 bases; bases outside gene matches: 5. The CDR3 sequence is 15 residues long. Germline values: CDR1 SGDLS, CDR2 YYNGEE. The CDR3 is CASSVAAGVEETQYF. In DNA form, the CDR3 reads TGTGCCAGCAGCGTAGCCGCGGGGGTAGAAGAGACCCAGTACTTC.

The chain is built from TRBV6-6 and TRBJ1-1, with 8 bases that match TRBD1. The CDR3 consists of 15 residues. After removal of 8 bases from V and 4 bases from J, the junction contained 12 bases not matched to a gene. Germline values: CDR1 MNHNY, CDR2 SVGAGI (reference sequence). The CDR3 region has the DNA TGTGCCAGCCTTAAAGACAGGGGAAGATTCACTGAAGCTTTCTTT. Protein sequence: CASLKDRGRFTEAFF.

The gene calls are TRBV13 and TRBJ1-2; D unclear. The germline gives CDR1 PRHDT, CDR2 FYEKMQ (reference sequence). CDR3 length: 18 residues. Trimming took off 4 bases at V and 3 bases at J, with 24 bases between the two ends. The CDR3: CASSSRTPWRLEDYGYTF. CDR3 bases: TGTGCCAGCAGCTCTCGGACCCCCTGGAGGCTGGAGGACTATGGCTACACCTTC. The variable domain in full, completed from reference TRBV13 and TRBJ1-2, reads AAGVIQSPRHLIKEKRETATLKCYPIPRHDTVYWYQQGPGQDPQFLISFYEKMQSDKGSIPDRFSAQQFSDYHSELNMSSLELGDSALYFCASSSRTPWRLEDYGYTFGSGTRLTVV.

The chain employs TRBV29-1 and TRBJ1-2; 11 nucleotides align to TRBD1. In germline, CDR1 is SQVTM, CDR2 ANQGSEA. The CDR3 covers 14 residues. The trim removed 6 bases at V and 8 bases at J, leaving 11 bases unmatched. As DNA, the CDR3 is TGCAGCGTCGAAATATGGACAGGGGGCAAAGGCTACACCTTC. This gives the protein CSVEIWTGGKGYTF.

CDR3 DNA: TGTGCCAGCAGCCTTACAGGGTACCAAGAGACCCAGTACTTC. This sequence encodes CASSLTGYQETQYF. The V gene is TRBV7-2, the J gene TRBJ2-5; D might be TRBD1 (6 bases). Trimming cost V 5 bases and J 0 bases, with 10 bases left between them. CDR1 and CDR2 (germline): SGHTA, FQGNSA. This CDR3 region has 14 residues.

This sequence joins TRBV7-6 and TRBJ1-3; D call uncertain. The V end was cut by 0 bases, the J end by 0 bases, with 6 bases between. This CDR3 contains 15 residues. Germline assignment: CDR1 SGHVS and CDR2 FNYEAQ. CDR3 sequence (DNA): TGTGCCAGCAGCTTAGCAGGGTCCTCTGGAAACACCATATATTTT. It yields the protein CASSLAGSSGNTIYF.

This clone was counted a few times. V is TRBV7-3 and J is TRBJ1-1; possible D gene TRBD1, 6 bases. V lost 5 bases, J lost 5 bases, and 12 bases lay in between. The CDR3 is made up of 13 amino acids. Looked up from germline, CDR1 is SGHTA and CDR2 is FQGTGA. CDR3 protein: CASSLTGWTEAFF. CDR3 DNA: TGTGCCAGCAGCCTCACAGGGTGGACTGAAGCTTTCTTT.

In its sample, this clone was seen a few times. The V gene is TRBV6-5, the J gene TRBJ1-1; D gene ambiguous. In germline, CDR1 is MNHEY, CDR2 SVGAGI. V gave up 4 bases and J gave up 1 base, with 13 bases separating them. The CDR3 totals 15 residues. The CDR3 here is CASSSTGGRNTEAFF. CDR3 nucleotides: TGTGCCAGCAGTTCTACCGGCGGGAGGAACACTGAAGCTTTCTTT.

The chain couples TRBV10-2 to TRBJ2-5; D perhaps matches TRBD2 (5 bases). CDR1 is WSHSY and CDR2 is SAAADI in the germline V gene. V lost 5 bases to trimming and J lost 2 bases, with 6 bases between them. The CDR3 loop spans 12 amino acids. DNA of the CDR3: TGCGCCAGCAGTTGGACTCAAGAGACCCAGTACTTC. Protein product: CASSWTQETQYF.

This clone was seen a handful of times. The CDR3, as DNA: TGTGCCAGCAGCTTAGACTGGGTTAAGCCCCAGCATTTT. It translates to CASSLDWVKPQHF. This chain links TRBV7-2 with TRBJ1-5; D is unclear. V was pared by 1 base and J by 8 bases, with 9 bases between. Per germline, CDR1 SGHTA and CDR2 FQGNSA. CDR3 length: 13 amino acids.

This clone was observed a handful of times. This sequence joins TRBV29-1 and TRBJ1-2, with 8 nucleotides matching TRBD1. The germline V gene has CDR1 SQVTM and CDR2 ANQGSEA. V shed 5 bases and J 8 bases; nucleotides not matched to a gene: 10. CDR3 length: 13 residues. The CDR3 protein is CSVTVGQGSGYTF. CDR3 in DNA: TGCAGCGTTACCGTAGGACAGGGAAGCGGCTACACCTTC.

This sequence joins TRBV10-1 and TRBJ2-1, with a possible D match to TRBD1 (6 bases). V shed 3 bases and J shed 0 bases, with 9 bases lying between them. The CDR3 covers 15 residues. Germline CDR1 reads WNHNN; CDR2 reads SYGVQD (reference sequence). CDR3 sequence reads: CASSDTGSSYNEQFF. DNA of the CDR3: TGCGCCAGCAGTGATACAGGGAGCTCCTACAATGAGCAGTTCTTC.

This chain links TRBV4-3 with TRBJ1-1; D uncertain. Trimming pared 2 bases from V and 1 base from J, leaving 11 bases between. CDR3 length: 15 residues. CDR1 and CDR2 from the germline V gene are LGHNA and YSLEER. CDR3 DNA: TGCGCCAGCAGCCAAAAGGCTTCGGCGAACACTGAAGCTTTCTTT. Its translation: CASSQKASANTEAFF.

The V gene is TRBV20-1, the J gene TRBJ2-7, with D possibly being TRBD1 or TRBD2 (5 bases each). Trimming took 3 bases from V and 7 from J, leaving 10 bases between them. From germline, CDR1 is DFQATT and CDR2 SNEGSKA (reference sequence). The CDR3 has 11 amino acids. The CDR3 here is CSARGVGEQYF. In DNA, the CDR3 is TGCAGTGCTAGGGGGGTTGGAGAGCAGTACTTC.

The V gene is TRBV9, the J gene TRBJ1-3; unclear D gene. V lost 3 bases and J 5 bases, leaving 6 bases between the germline ends. The CDR3 is 12 amino acids. Germline lookup yields CDR1 SGDLS and CDR2 YYNGEE. Written as DNA, the CDR3 is TGTGCCAGCAGCGAAACAAGAAACACCATATATTTT. Translation: CASSETRNTIYF.